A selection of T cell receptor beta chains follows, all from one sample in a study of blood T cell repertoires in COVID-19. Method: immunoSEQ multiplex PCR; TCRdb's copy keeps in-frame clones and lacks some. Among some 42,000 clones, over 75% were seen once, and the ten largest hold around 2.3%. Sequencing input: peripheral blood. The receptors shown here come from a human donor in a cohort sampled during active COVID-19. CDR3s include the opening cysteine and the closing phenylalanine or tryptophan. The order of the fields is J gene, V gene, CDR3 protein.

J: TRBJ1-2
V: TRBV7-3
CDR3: CASSLDSNYGYTF

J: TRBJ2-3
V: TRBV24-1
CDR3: CATSDGKPDTQYF

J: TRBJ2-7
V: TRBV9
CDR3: CASSPGTLSSYEQYF

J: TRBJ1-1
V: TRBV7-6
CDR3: CASSLGAAGNTEAFF

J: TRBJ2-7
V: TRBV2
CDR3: CASRDLQGYEQYF

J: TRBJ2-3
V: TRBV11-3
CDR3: CASSYTGGSTDTQYF

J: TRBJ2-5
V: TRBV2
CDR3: CASTPRRQETQYF

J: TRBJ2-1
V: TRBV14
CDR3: CASSQVGRGREQFF

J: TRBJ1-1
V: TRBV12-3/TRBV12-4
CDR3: CASSLAPQGEAFF

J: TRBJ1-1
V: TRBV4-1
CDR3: CASRGGNEAFF

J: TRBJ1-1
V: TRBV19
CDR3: CASSTQGGNTEAFF

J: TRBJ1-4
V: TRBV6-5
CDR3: CASSYSKARGYEKLFF

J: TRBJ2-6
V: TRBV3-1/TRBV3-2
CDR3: CASSPRDRSGANVLTF

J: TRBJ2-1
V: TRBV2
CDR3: CASSEMRGAYNEQFF

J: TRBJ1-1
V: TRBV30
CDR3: CAWSVPPRGSTEAFF

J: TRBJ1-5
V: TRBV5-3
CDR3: CARSFWDRGIQPQHF

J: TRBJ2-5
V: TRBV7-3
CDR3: CASSLTLSSRETQYF

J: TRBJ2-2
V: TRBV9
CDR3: CASRPGQNTGELFF

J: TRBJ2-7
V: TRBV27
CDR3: CASSSPGTDEQYF

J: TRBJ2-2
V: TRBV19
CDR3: CASRRYANTGELFF

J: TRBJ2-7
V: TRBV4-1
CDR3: CASSPVGLAGVIASYEQYF

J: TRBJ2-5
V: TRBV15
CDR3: CATSRNHRTGKETQYF

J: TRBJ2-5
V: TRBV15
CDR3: CATSSQKRSGGETQYF

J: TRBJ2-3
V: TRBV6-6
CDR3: CASRGGQGRFTDTQYF

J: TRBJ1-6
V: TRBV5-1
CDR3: CASSGGTGNSPLHF